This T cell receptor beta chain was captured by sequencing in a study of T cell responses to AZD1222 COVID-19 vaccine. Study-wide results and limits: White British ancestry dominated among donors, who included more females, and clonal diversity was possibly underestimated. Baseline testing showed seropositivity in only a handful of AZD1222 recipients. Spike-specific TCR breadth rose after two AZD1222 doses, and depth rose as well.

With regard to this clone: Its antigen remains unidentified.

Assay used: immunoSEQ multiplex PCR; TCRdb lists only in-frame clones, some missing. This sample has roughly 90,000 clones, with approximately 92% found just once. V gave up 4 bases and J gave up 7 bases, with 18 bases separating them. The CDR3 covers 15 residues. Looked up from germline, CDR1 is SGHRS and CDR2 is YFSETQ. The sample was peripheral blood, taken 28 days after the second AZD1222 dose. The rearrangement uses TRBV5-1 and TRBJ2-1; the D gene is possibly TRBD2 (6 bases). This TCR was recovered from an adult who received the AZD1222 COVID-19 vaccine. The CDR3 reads CASSPREAARNEQFF. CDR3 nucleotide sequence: TGCGCCAGCAGCCCAAGGGAGGCGGCGCGTAATGAGCAGTTCTTC.